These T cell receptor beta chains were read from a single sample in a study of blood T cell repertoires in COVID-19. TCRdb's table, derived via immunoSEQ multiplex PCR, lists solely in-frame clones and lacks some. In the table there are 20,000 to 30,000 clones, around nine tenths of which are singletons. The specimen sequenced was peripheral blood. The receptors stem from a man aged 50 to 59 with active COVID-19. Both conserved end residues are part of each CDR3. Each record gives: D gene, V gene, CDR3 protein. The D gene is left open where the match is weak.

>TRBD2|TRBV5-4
CASSNTGTTETGELFF
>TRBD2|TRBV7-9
CASSPRGGPNNEQFF
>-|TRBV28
CASSLLTGQTHNEQFF
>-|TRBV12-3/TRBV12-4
CASSLVGGQPQHF
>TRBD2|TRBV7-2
CASSLGRGRNSYNEQFF
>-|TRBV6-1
CASSEGGLNTGELFF
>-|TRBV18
CASSPRLSTDTQYF
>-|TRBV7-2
CASSFSGAVKAFF
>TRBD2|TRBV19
CASTPWGGVGQETQYF
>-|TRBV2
CASSVDRASNQPQHF
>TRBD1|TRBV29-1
CSVEGPAGGVQGAFF
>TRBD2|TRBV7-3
CASSQGLARETQYF
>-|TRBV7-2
CASSRIPGQSHEQYF
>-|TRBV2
CASSVKSGVFF
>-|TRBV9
CASSVDLQGVREQYF
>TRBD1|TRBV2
CASSPRDSNYNEQFF
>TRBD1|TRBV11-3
CASSYSTGGRGGELFF
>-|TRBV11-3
CASSTWSGTPGNSPLHF
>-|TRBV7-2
CASSLAQGGWYEQYF
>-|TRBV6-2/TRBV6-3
CASSPIGVGYTF
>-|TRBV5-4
CASSLDQGRRTEAFF
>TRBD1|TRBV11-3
CASSRTGGVSANYGYTF
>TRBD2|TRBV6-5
CASQREGHGNEQFF
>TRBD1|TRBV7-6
CASSLEPGTGGGETQYF
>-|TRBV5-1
CASSRWTGVADTQYF
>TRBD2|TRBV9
CASSVGLAGASLGELFF
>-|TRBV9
CASSPTGLSGNTIYF
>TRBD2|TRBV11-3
CASSLGLAGGSYEQYF
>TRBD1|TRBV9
CASSDSAQGSYNEQFF